Each of the 13 T cell receptor beta chains below was sequenced from the same sample in a study of metastatic and nonmetastatic thyroid tumors. TCRdb redid the clone calls on the PCR reads using MiXCR. Of about 56,000 clones detected, under 30% appear once; the ten largest clones hold about a sixth. No treatment had been given to any patient before thyroid surgery. The sequencing sample was made of blood. These receptors all stem from a female donor with papillary thyroid cancer or a benign thyroid nodule (not recorded which). Some clones in this sample may be carry-over from other donors' samples.

The chain recombines TRBV19 with TRBJ1-2; 9 positions match TRBD1. This CDR3 is built from 12 residues. J lost 13 bases, V lost 2 bases, and 5 bases had no gene match. Germline CDR1 and CDR2: LNHDA and SQIVND (reference sequence). The CDR3 reads CASSINRGLVTF. In DNA, the CDR3 is TGTGCCAGTAGTATAAACAGGGGGCTGGTCACCTTC.

The chain has TRBV6-2 or TRBV6-3 and TRBJ2-2; 8 nucleotides agree with TRBD2. The CDR3 consists of 15 residues. Losses at the gene ends were 10 bases for V and 3 bases for J; bases not matched to a gene: 10. Germline V gene data show CDR1 as MNHEY and CDR2 as SVGEGT. DNA of the CDR3: TGTGCCATCTGTAGCGGGAAGGGGGACACCGGGGAGCTGTTTTTT. Protein sequence: CAICSGKGDTGELFF.

This clone has a handful of counts. This CDR3 is CASRAGLAGANTGELFF. CDR3 DNA: TGTGCCAGCAGGGCGGGACTAGCGGGGGCGAACACCGGGGAGCTGTTTTTT. This chain joins TRBV6-6 and TRBJ2-2; TRBD2 agrees at 14 bases. This CDR3 is built from 17 residues. Germline CDR1 reads MNHNY; CDR2 reads SVGAGI (reference sequence). V lost 6 bases to trimming and J lost 0 bases; unmatched junction nucleotides: 3.

CDR3 DNA sequence: TGTGCCAGCAGCCCCGAGAGGAGCTATGGCTACACCTTC. Protein: CASSPERSYGYTF. The chain combines TRBV3-1 with TRBJ1-2; D unresolved. Trimming removed 4 bases at V and 4 bases at J, with 10 bases between. There are 13 residues in the CDR3. Germline values: CDR1 LGHDT, CDR2 YNNKEL (reference sequence).

This clone was observed a few times. The rearrangement uses TRBV6-5 and TRBJ2-7; no definite D call. The germline CDR1 and CDR2 sequences are MNHEY and SVGAGI. This CDR3 has 14 residues. Trimming stripped 2 bases from V and 2 bases from J, with 10 bases between. The CDR3 sequence is CASSYTSGPYEQYF. DNA of the CDR3: TGTGCCAGCAGTTACACCAGTGGGCCCTACGAGCAGTACTTC.

Many counts were recorded for this clone. V gene TRBV4-3 combines with J gene TRBJ2-3; a weak D match, TRBD1 (6 bases). The CDR3 loop spans 15 amino acids. Trimming removed 0 bases from V and 4 bases from J, with 11 bases in between. Germline-derived CDR1 and CDR2 are LGHNA and YSLEER. This chain's CDR3 is CASSQEVKGADTQYF. CDR3 nucleotide sequence: TGCGCCAGCAGCCAAGAGGTTAAGGGGGCAGATACGCAGTATTTT.

The chain links TRBV6-2 or TRBV6-3 to TRBJ1-1, with D possibly being TRBD1 (5 bases). CDR1 is MNHEY, CDR2 SVGEGT, per germline. The CDR3 is made up of 11 amino acids. Trimming took off 4 bases at V and 10 bases at J, with 10 bases between the two ends. The CDR3 DNA sequence: TGTGCCAGCAGTTTCCGGGGGGGAGCTTTCTTT. It encodes CASSFRGGAFF.

J is TRBJ2-6 and V is TRBV27, with D perhaps matching TRBD1 or TRBD2 (5 bases each). V shed 6 bases and J shed 0 bases, with 12 bases lying between them. Germline V gene sequence: CDR1 MNHEY, CDR2 SMNVEV (reference sequence). The CDR3 runs 16 residues. In DNA, the CDR3 is TGTGCCAGCAGGATTCATGGGGGCTCTGGGGCCAACGTCCTGACTTTC. Its protein product is CASRIHGGSGANVLTF. The variable domain in full, completed from reference TRBV27 and TRBJ2-6, reads EAQVTQNPRYLITVTGKKLTVTCSQNMNHEYMSWYRQDPGLGLRQIYYSMNVEVTDKGDVPEGYKVSRKEKRNFPLILESPSPNQTSLYFCASRIHGGSGANVLTFGAGSRLTVL.

This clone was counted between two and nine times. This chain links TRBV30 with TRBJ1-2; 8 bases fit TRBD1. The CDR3 runs 12 residues. J gave up 4 bases and V 2 bases, and 0 bases lay outside the gene matches. Germline V CDR1 and CDR2: GTSNPN, SVGIG (reference sequence). Written as DNA, the CDR3 is TGTGCCTGGAGTACAGGGGGCTATGGCTACACCTTC. This encodes CAWSTGGYGYTF.

This clone appeared a few times. The chain carries TRBV6-5 and TRBJ1-2, with TRBD1 matching 7 bases. V was clipped by 2 bases and J by 6 bases; unmatched bases: 6. CDR3 length: 14 amino acids. CDR1 is MNHEY and CDR2 is SVGAGI in the germline V gene. The CDR3 region has the DNA TGTGCCAGCAGTTACGGGACAGATCCTGATGGCTACACCTTC. It is translated as CASSYGTDPDGYTF.

The sample holds many counts of this clone. A much larger clonotype is one base distant, so this may be a read error. This chain links TRBV4-3 with TRBJ2-3; 8 nucleotides line up with TRBD2. CDR3 length equals 16 residues. Losses at the gene ends were 6 bases for V and 0 bases for J; bases not matched to a gene: 8. Germline CDR1 is LGHNA and CDR2 is YSLEER. The CDR3 loop is CASSFRLAPSTDTQYF. The CDR3 nucleotides are TGCGCCAGCAGTTTTCGACTAGCGCCTAGCACAGATACGCAGTATTTT.

The chain is built from TRBV7-9 and TRBJ2-7; D perhaps matches TRBD1 (6 bases). V lost 3 bases to trimming and J lost 2 bases, with 11 bases between them. The length of the CDR3 is 14 residues. The germline V gene has CDR1 SEHNR and CDR2 FQNEAQ (reference sequence). Written as DNA, the CDR3 is TGTGCCAGCAGCTTGGGGGCAGGGCCCTACGAGCAGTACTTC. Amino acid sequence: CASSLGAGPYEQYF.

In its sample, this clone is medium-sized. Written as DNA, the CDR3 is TGTGCCAGCAGTTTATACGGGACAGGCCCCTCTCTGAACACTGAAGCTTTCTTT. Translated: CASSLYGTGPSLNTEAFF. The J gene is TRBJ1-1, the V gene TRBV27; 8 bases line up with TRBD1. This CDR3 is built from 18 residues. Germline trimming cut 1 base from V and 0 bases from J; bases unmatched to any gene: 10. Germline assignment: CDR1 MNHEY and CDR2 SMNVEV (reference sequence).